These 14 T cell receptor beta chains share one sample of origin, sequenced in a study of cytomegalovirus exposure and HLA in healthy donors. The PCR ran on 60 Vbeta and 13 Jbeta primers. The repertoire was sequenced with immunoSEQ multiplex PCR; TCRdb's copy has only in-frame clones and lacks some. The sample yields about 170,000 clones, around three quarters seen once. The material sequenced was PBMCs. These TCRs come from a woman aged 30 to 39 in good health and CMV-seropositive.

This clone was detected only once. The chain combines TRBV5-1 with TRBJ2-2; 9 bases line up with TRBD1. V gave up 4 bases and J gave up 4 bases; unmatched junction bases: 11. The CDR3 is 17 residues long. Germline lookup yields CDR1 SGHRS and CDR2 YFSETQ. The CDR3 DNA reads TGCGCCAGCAGCCTGGGGCCCCGGACAGGGGCCACCGGGGAGCTGTTTTTT. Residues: CASSLGPRTGATGELFF.

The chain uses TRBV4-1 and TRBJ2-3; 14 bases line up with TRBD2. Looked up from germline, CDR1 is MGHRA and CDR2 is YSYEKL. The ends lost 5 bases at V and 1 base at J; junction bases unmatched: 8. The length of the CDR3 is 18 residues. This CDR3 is CASSDGTSGSGGTDTQYF. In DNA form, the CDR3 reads TGCGCCAGCAGCGATGGGACTAGCGGGAGTGGCGGCACAGATACGCAGTATTTT.

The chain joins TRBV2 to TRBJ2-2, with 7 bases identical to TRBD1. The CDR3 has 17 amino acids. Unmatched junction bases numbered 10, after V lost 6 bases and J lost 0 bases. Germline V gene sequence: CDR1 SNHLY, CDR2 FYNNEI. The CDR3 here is CASSDRVRFSNTGELFF. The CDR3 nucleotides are TGTGCCAGCAGCGACAGGGTACGTTTTTCGAACACCGGGGAGCTGTTTTTT.

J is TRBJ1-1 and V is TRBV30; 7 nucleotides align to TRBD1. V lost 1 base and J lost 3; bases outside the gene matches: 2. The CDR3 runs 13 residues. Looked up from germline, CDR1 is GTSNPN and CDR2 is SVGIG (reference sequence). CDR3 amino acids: CAWSAGTDTEAFF. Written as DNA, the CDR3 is TGTGCCTGGAGTGCCGGGACAGACACTGAAGCTTTCTTT.

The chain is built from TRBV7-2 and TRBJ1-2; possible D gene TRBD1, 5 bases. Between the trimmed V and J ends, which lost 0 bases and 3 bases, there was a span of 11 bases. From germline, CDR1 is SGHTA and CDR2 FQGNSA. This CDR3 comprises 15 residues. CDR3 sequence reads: CASSLAGQGYYGYTF. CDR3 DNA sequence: TGTGCCAGCAGCTTAGCGGGCCAGGGCTACTATGGCTACACCTTC.

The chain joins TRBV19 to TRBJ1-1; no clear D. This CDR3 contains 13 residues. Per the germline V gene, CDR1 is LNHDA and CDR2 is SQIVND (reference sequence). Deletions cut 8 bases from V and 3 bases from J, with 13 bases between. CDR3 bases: TGTGCCAGTGCCCCCCTGAGCCACACTGAAGCTTTCTTT. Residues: CASAPLSHTEAFF.

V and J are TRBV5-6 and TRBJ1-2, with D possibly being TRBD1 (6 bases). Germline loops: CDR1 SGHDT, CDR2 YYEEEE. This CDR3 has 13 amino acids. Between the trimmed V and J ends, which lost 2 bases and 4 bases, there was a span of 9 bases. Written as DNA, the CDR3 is TGTGCCAGCAGCTTACGCAGGGGCTATGGCTACACCTTC. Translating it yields CASSLRRGYGYTF.

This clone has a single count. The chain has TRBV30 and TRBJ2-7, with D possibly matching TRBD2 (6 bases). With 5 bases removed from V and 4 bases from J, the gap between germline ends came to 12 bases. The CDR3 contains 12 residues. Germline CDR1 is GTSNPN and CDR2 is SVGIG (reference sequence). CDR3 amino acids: CAWARAGYEQYF. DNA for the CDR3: TGTGCCTGGGCCCGGGCGGGATACGAGCAGTACTTC.

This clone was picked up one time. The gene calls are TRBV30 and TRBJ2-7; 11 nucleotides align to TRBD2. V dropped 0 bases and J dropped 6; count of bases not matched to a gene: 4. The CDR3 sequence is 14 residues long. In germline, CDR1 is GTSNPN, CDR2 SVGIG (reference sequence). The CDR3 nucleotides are TGTGCCTGGAGTGTTCTAGCGGGAGGAAGCGAGCAGTACTTC. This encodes CAWSVLAGGSEQYF.

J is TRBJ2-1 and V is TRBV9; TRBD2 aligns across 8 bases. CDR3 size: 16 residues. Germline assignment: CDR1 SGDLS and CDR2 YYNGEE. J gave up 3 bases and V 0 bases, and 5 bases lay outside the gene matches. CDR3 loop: CASSVETSGNYNEQFF. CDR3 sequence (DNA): TGTGCCAGCAGCGTAGAAACTAGCGGAAACTACAATGAGCAGTTCTTC.

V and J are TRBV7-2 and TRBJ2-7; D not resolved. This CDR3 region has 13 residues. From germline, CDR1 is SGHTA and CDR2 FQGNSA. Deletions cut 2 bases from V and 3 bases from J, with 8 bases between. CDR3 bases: TGTGCCAGCAGCTTAAACAGAGACTACGAGCAGTACTTC. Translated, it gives CASSLNRDYEQYF.

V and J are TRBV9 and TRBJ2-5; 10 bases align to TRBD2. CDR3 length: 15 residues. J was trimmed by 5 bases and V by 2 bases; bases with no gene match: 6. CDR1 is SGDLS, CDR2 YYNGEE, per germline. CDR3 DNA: TGTGCCAGCAGCGTTTCCAGCGGGAGGGCGGAGACCCAGTACTTC. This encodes CASSVSSGRAETQYF.

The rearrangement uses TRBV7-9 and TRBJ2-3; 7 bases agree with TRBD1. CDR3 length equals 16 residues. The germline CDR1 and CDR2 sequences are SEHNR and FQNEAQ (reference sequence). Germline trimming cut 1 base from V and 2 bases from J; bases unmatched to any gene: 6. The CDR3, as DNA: TGTGCCAGCAGCTTAGAAGGGGGCAGGACCACAGATACGCAGTATTTT. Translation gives CASSLEGGRTTDTQYF.

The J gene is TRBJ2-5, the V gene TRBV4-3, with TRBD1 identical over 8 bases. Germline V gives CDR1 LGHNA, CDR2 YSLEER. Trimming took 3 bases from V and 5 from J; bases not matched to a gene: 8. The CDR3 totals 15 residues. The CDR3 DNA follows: TGCGCCAGCAGCCAGACCGGGGACAGGAGGGAGACCCAGTACTTC. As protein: CASSQTGDRRETQYF.